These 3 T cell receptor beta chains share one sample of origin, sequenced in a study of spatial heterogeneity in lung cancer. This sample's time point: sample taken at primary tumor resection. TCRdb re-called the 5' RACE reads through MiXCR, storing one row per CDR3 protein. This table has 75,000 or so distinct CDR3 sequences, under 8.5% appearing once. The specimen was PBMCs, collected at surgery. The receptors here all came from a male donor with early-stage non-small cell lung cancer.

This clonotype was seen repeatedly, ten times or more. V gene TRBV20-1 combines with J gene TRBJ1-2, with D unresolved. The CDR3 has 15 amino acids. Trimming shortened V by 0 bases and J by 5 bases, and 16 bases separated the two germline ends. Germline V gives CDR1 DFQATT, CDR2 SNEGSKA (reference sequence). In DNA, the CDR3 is TGCAGTGCTAGAGACAGTATCACAAACCCTTATGGCTACACCTTC. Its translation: CSARDSITNPYGYTF.

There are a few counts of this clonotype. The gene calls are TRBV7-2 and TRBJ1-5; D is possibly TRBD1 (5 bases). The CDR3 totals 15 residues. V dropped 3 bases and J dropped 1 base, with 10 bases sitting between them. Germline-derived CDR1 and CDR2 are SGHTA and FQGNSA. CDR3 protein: CASSFAGGSNQPQHF. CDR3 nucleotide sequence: TGTGCCAGCAGCTTTGCCGGGGGAAGCAATCAGCCCCAGCATTTT.

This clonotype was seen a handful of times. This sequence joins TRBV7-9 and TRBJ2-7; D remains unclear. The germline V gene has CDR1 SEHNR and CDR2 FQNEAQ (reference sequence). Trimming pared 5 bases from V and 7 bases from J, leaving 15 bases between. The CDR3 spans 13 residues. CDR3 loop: CASSGAAPREQYF. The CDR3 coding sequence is TGTGCCAGCAGCGGAGCAGCGCCACGAGAGCAGTACTTC.